This entry concerns a single TCR beta chain. Trimming stripped 6 bases from V and 7 bases from J, with 16 bases between. The CDR3 extends over 14 amino acids. The data derive from a study of T-cell reconstitution after alpha-beta-depleted transplantation in children. The library targeted TCRbeta and was prepared with unique molecular identifiers. TCRdb analysed the PCR reads with MiXCR anew, one entry per CDR3 protein. This table has 750,000 to 950,000 distinct CDR3 sequences, roughly 15% appearing once. The gene calls are TRBV12-3 or TRBV12-4 and TRBJ2-1, with D maybe TRBD2 (5 bases). This specimen consisted of PBMCs, mostly from graft donor cells, obtained 360 days after TCRalphabeta/CD19-depleted stem cell transplant. The TCR was taken from a male patient aged 10 to 17 who had a stem cell transplant for acute lymphoblastic leukemia, so the T cells may come from the graft donor. CDR3 protein: CASSRPELGNEQFF. The CDR3 DNA is TGTGCCAGCAGCCGACCCGAACTAGGGAATGAGCAGTTCTTC.